Listed here are 17 T cell receptor beta chains from one sample, sequenced in a study of identifying expanded T cells in peripheral blood. Repertoires were generated with immunoSEQ multiplex PCR, while TCRdb's copy carries only in-frame clones and drops some. The top ten clones hold 3.6% of a sample with about 58,000 clones, approximately 89% of them seen once. The specimen was blood. The source is a person between 18 and 75 years old in good health.

The chain combines TRBV29-1 with TRBJ1-2; unclear D gene. CDR1 SQVTM and CDR2 ANQGSEA come from the germline V gene. V was clipped by 4 bases and J by 5 bases, with 8 bases between them. The CDR3 spans 11 residues. The CDR3 sequence is CSVAVDYGYTF. For the CDR3, the DNA is TGCAGCGTTGCTGTGGATTATGGCTACACCTTC.

CDR3 bases: TGTGCCAGCAGCCAAGATCCGGAGAGGAAGACCCAGTACTTC. Its protein is CASSQDPERKTQYF. V is TRBV4-2 and J is TRBJ2-5, with D uncertain. The CDR3 totals 14 residues. Trimming took off 0 bases at V and 6 bases at J, with 11 bases between the two ends. Germline V lookup: CDR1 LGHNA, CDR2 YNFKEQ.

The rearrangement uses TRBV27 and TRBJ2-7, with D unresolved. The V and J ends lost 5 bases and 6 bases respectively, with 14 bases between them. The CDR3 runs to 13 residues. Germline V gene lookup returns CDR1 MNHEY and CDR2 SMNVEV (reference sequence). The CDR3 coding sequence is TGTGCCAGCAGTCCCACGGACCGGGCCGAGCAGTACTTC. Protein: CASSPTDRAEQYF.

The J gene is TRBJ2-5, the V gene TRBV6-5, with 9 bases matching TRBD1. J was trimmed by 2 bases and V by 5 bases; bases with no gene match: 6. CDR3 length: 15 residues. CDR1 is MNHEY, CDR2 SVGAGI, per germline. CDR3 region: CASSPTGGRQETQYF. CDR3 nucleotide sequence: TGTGCCAGCAGTCCCACAGGGGGCCGGCAAGAGACCCAGTACTTC.

The genes are TRBV5-6 and TRBJ1-5, with a tentative D call TRBD1 (6 bases). The CDR3 extends over 18 amino acids. CDR1 SGHDT and CDR2 YYEEEE come from the germline V gene. Trimming shortened V by 5 bases and J by 2 bases, and 23 bases separated the two germline ends. The CDR3 sequence is CASRHGQLGAMRNQPQHF. The DNA of the CDR3 is TGTGCCAGCAGGCATGGACAGTTGGGGGCTATGCGCAATCAGCCCCAGCATTTT.

The gene calls are TRBV11-3 and TRBJ2-5, with 8 bases matching TRBD1. From germline, CDR1 is SGHNT and CDR2 YENEEA. This CDR3 has 15 amino acids. The V gene end was trimmed by 5 bases and the J gene end by 3 bases; junction bases not matched to a gene: 8. CDR3 sequence (DNA): TGTGCCAGCAGCATCGGACAGGGACGAGAAGAGACCCAGTACTTC. Translation: CASSIGQGREETQYF. Full variable domain (missing parts from reference TRBV11-3 and TRBJ2-5): EAGVVQSPRYKIIEKKQPVAFWCNPISGHNTLYWYLQNLGQGPELLIRYENEEAVDDSQLPKDRFSAERLKGVDSTLKIQPAELGDSAVYLCASSIGQGREETQYFGPGTRLLVL.

The DNA of the CDR3 is TGTGCCAGCAGTCCCGGGACAGCCTATAATTCACCCCTCCACTTT. Encoded protein: CASSPGTAYNSPLHF. The chain combines TRBV6-6 with TRBJ1-6, with 7 bases identical to TRBD1. There are 15 residues in the CDR3. The junction had 3 bases not matched to a gene; V was cut back by 5 bases and J by 2 bases. CDR1 is MNHNY and CDR2 is SVGAGI in the germline V gene (reference sequence).

This clone was found once. This chain connects TRBV5-1 to TRBJ2-5; 12 nucleotides align to TRBD2. The germline CDR1 and CDR2 sequences are SGHRS and YFSETQ. V gave up 4 bases and J gave up 2 bases; unmatched junction bases: 3. The CDR3 length is 15 residues. CDR3 bases: TGCGCCAGCAGCCCCGGACTAGCGGGGCAAGAGACCCAGTACTTC. Translation: CASSPGLAGQETQYF.

This chain connects TRBV11-3 to TRBJ2-1; D is undetermined. Germline values: CDR1 SGHNT, CDR2 YENEEA. The CDR3 extends over 13 amino acids. Trimming pared 5 bases from V and 6 bases from J, leaving 11 bases between. This chain's CDR3 is CASSPNPINEQFF. The CDR3, as DNA: TGTGCCAGCAGCCCCAACCCCATCAATGAGCAGTTCTTC.

There are a few counts of this clone. The chain couples TRBV28 to TRBJ2-7, with a tentative D call TRBD1 (5 bases). This CDR3 region has 12 residues. V was clipped by 10 bases and J by 2 bases, with 12 bases between them. Germline CDR1 reads MDHEN; CDR2 reads SYDVKM. CDR3 sequence reads: CATRQQPYEQYF. The CDR3 DNA follows: TGTGCCACACGACAGCAGCCCTACGAGCAGTACTTC.

The rearrangement links TRBV2 to TRBJ2-1; possibly TRBD2 for D (6 bases). V was clipped by 4 bases and J by 2 bases, with 18 bases between them. CDR1 and CDR2 (germline): SNHLY, FYNNEI. The CDR3 length is 17 residues. DNA of the CDR3: TGTGCCAGCAGTGCCCGTGGAGGGGTTACCCCCTACAATGAGCAGTTCTTC. The encoded protein is CASSARGGVTPYNEQFF.

The chain is built from TRBV4-3 and TRBJ2-6; tentatively, D is TRBD1 (6 bases). The V gene lost 6 bases and the J gene lost 2 bases, with 14 bases spanning the gap. Germline V CDR1 and CDR2: LGHNA, YSLEER. CDR3 length: 16 residues. The CDR3 spells CASSKLQGPGANVLTF. In DNA form, the CDR3 reads TGCGCCAGCAGTAAACTACAGGGTCCTGGGGCCAACGTCCTGACTTTC.

The table lists this clone with a count of one. This chain joins TRBV6-4 and TRBJ2-1; 10 nucleotides match TRBD2. Germline assignment: CDR1 MRHNA and CDR2 SNTAGT. The V and J ends lost 4 bases and 8 bases, in that order; junction bases with no gene match: 5. The CDR3 runs to 14 residues. The CDR3 here is CASSALAGVDEQFF. The CDR3 DNA sequence: TGTGCCAGCAGTGCCCTAGCGGGGGTGGATGAGCAGTTCTTC.

V gene TRBV6-5 combines with J gene TRBJ1-5, with a tentative D call TRBD1 (6 bases). The CDR3 totals 14 residues. Trimming cost V 0 bases and J 6 bases, with 9 bases left between them. In germline, CDR1 is MNHEY, CDR2 SVGAGI. In nucleotides, the CDR3 is TGTGCCAGCAGTTACTCACAGGGAACTCAGCCCCAGCATTTT. Residues: CASSYSQGTQPQHF.

This rearrangement joins TRBV4-3 to TRBJ2-6; a possible D gene is TRBD2 (5 bases). Germline values: CDR1 LGHNA, CDR2 YSLEER. Trimming removed 3 bases at V and 1 base at J, with 13 bases between. This CDR3 spans 17 amino acids. CDR3 residues: CASSHDGSGSGANVLTF. CDR3 bases: TGCGCCAGCAGCCACGATGGATCGGGGTCTGGGGCCAACGTCCTGACTTTC.

V usage is TRBV5-1 and J usage is TRBJ2-3; D is unresolved. The CDR3 is 13 amino acids. Germline values: CDR1 SGHRS, CDR2 YFSETQ. Between the trimmed V and J ends, which lost 4 bases and 2 bases, there was a span of 8 bases. The CDR3 loop is CASSLGYTDTQYF. CDR3 coding DNA: TGCGCCAGCAGCCTGGGGTACACAGATACGCAGTATTTT.

The rearrangement joins TRBV25-1 to TRBJ2-6; D not certain. V was shortened by 5 bases and J by 2 bases, with 10 bases between the two germline ends. CDR1 is MGHDK and CDR2 is SYGVNS in the germline V gene. The CDR3 loop spans 15 amino acids. The CDR3 coding sequence is TGTGCCAGCAGTCGTGGTCGTGCTGGGGCCAACGTCCTGACTTTC. Encoded protein: CASSRGRAGANVLTF. Filled out from reference TRBV25-1 and TRBJ2-6, the complete variable domain reads EADIYQTPRYLVIGTGKKITLECSQTMGHDKMYWYQQDPGMELHLIHYSYGVNSTEKGDLSSESTVSRIRTEHFPLTLESARPSHTSQYLCASSRGRAGANVLTFGAGSRLTVL.